The following is a T cell receptor (beta chain) sequence with its context. Some clones are missing from TCRdb's copy, which holds only in-frame ones; the method was immunoSEQ multiplex PCR. The top ten clones hold 3% to 4% of a sample with about 130,000 clones, about 81% of them seen once. Germline-derived CDR1 and CDR2 are SGHNT and YYREEE (reference sequence). CDR3 length equals 13 residues. V lost 4 bases and J lost 4; bases outside the gene matches: 2. The data were obtained in a study of PD-L1 blockade in urothelial cancer. On the study more broadly: Atezolizumab at 1,200 mg intravenously every 3 weeks was started by patients around 2014. At 3 weeks (second dose) and 6 weeks after starting treatment, blood was analyzed.

Stated time point: pretreatment peripheral blood. Sample numbers ranged from 1 to 8 per patient, encompassing pretreatment and on-treatment collections. The specimen was PBMCs, collected around atezolizumab (anti-PD-L1) treatment. The gene calls are TRBV5-4 and TRBJ1-3, with 7 nucleotides matching TRBD1. This sequence was found in a man in his forties or fifties with urothelial cancer. The CDR3 sequence: CASSTGAGNTIYF. CDR3 nucleotides: TGTGCCAGCAGCACAGGGGCAGGAAACACCATATATTTT.